These T cell receptor beta chains were read from a single sample in a study of cytomegalovirus exposure and HLA in healthy donors. TCRdb's table, derived via immunoSEQ multiplex PCR, lists solely in-frame clones and lacks some. Of approximately 160,000 clones in the sample, almost 85% were seen once. Material: PBMCs. Receptors originate from a man under 40 in good health and CMV-seropositive. Each CDR3 is given with its conserved first and last residue. The order of the fields is V gene, J gene, CDR3 length, D gene, clone size, CDR3 DNA, CDR3 protein. D genes are given only for firm matches. Size values are once, few and many counts, or a class for expanded clones, and some rows have none.

TRBV7-2,TRBJ2-5,15,-,-,TGTGCCAGCAGCTCTCGAAGTGGGGCCGCAGAGACCCAGTACTTC,CASSSRSGAAETQYF
TRBV30,TRBJ1-5,15,TRBD1,-,TGTGCCTGGAGCGGGTACAGGGGTTCTCGGCAGCCCCAGCATTTT,CAWSGYRGSRQPQHF
TRBV29-1,TRBJ1-2,13,TRBD1,-,TGCAGCGTTGTAACAGGGGGTGAATATGGCTACACCTTC,CSVVTGGEYGYTF
TRBV27,TRBJ2-5,15,TRBD2,-,TGTGCCAGCAGTTTAGGGATAGCGGGGGGAGAGACCCAGTACTTC,CASSLGIAGGETQYF
TRBV25-1,TRBJ1-5,15,TRBD1,-,TGTGCCAGCAGTGAATTTGGGACAGTCAATCAGCCCCAGCATTTT,CASSEFGTVNQPQHF
TRBV6-1,TRBJ1-1,15,-,once,TGTGCCAGCAGTGAAGGAGGGTGGACGGCCCGTGAAGCTTTCTTT,CASSEGGWTAREAFF
TRBV6-5,TRBJ2-6,15,-,-,TGTGCCAGCAGTTACTCCCCTACCGGGGCCAACGTCCTGACTTTC,CASSYSPTGANVLTF
TRBV9,TRBJ1-4,14,-,-,TGTGCCAGCAGCGTGAATCAGGGGATTGAAAAACTGTTTTTT,CASSVNQGIEKLFF
TRBV30,TRBJ2-5,14,TRBD2,-,TGTGCCTGGAGTGTACTCGCGGGGGAAGAGACCCAGTACTTC,CAWSVLAGEETQYF
TRBV30,TRBJ1-1,13,-,-,TGTGCCTGGAGTGTAGAAGGGGGGGGTAGAGCTTTCTTT,CAWSVEGGGRAFF
TRBV30,TRBJ2-1,13,-,-,TGTGCCTGGAGTCAGGGTCCCTACAATGAGCAGTTCTTC,CAWSQGPYNEQFF
TRBV6-5,TRBJ2-7,15,TRBD1,-,TGTGCCAGCAGTTTACAGACAGGGGTCTCCTACGAGCAGTACTTC,CASSLQTGVSYEQYF
TRBV6-1,TRBJ2-7,17,TRBD2,-,TGTGCCAGCAGTGAACTAGCGGGAGTGACTCGGTCCTACGAGCAGTACTTC,CASSELAGVTRSYEQYF
TRBV5-1,TRBJ1-2,15,TRBD1,few,TGCGCCAGCTACAGTGCGGGACAGGGAAGCTATGGCTACACCTTC,CASYSAGQGSYGYTF
TRBV9,TRBJ2-2,16,TRBD1,-,TGTGCCAGCAGCGCCCTACCCGGGACAGGGCCCGGGGAGCTGTTTTTT,CASSALPGTGPGELFF
TRBV27,TRBJ2-1,14,-,-,TGTGCCAGCGCAGGGGCGAGCTCCTACAATGAGCAGTTCTTC,CASAGASSYNEQFF
TRBV7-6,TRBJ1-4,16,TRBD1,-,TGTGCCAGCAGCTTACGACCAAGACAGGGGAATGAAAAACTGTTTTTT,CASSLRPRQGNEKLFF
TRBV18,TRBJ2-6,18,TRBD2,-,TGTGCCAGCTCAGGACTAGCGGGAGGATGGTCTGGGGCCAACGTCCTGACTTTC,CASSGLAGGWSGANVLTF
TRBV7-6,TRBJ2-1,13,-,-,TGTGCCAGCAGCCAGGTCAGTGGCGATGAGCAGTTCTTC,CASSQVSGDEQFF
TRBV28,TRBJ1-5,13,-,-,TGTGCCAGCAGACGGGGGTTCGAGAAGCCCCAGCATTTT,CASRRGFEKPQHF
TRBV4-3,TRBJ2-7,14,TRBD2,-,TGCGCCAGCAGCCGGCTAGCGGACACCTACGAGCAGTACTTC,CASSRLADTYEQYF
TRBV5-1,TRBJ1-1,14,-,-,TGCGCCAGCAGCCTCTTCGGACAGACGACTGAAGCTTTCTTT,CASSLFGQTTEAFF
TRBV27,TRBJ1-1,13,TRBD1,-,TGTGCCAGCAGTTTATCGGGACAGGGGGAAGCTTTCTTT,CASSLSGQGEAFF
TRBV27,TRBJ2-5,15,-,-,TGTGCCAGCAGTTTATCGCCAAACTTCCGGGAGACCCAGTACTTC,CASSLSPNFRETQYF
TRBV4-1,TRBJ2-1,15,TRBD2,-,TGCGCCAGCAGCCACCCAGCGGGGGGGCGAGGTGAGCAGTTCTTC,CASSHPAGGRGEQFF